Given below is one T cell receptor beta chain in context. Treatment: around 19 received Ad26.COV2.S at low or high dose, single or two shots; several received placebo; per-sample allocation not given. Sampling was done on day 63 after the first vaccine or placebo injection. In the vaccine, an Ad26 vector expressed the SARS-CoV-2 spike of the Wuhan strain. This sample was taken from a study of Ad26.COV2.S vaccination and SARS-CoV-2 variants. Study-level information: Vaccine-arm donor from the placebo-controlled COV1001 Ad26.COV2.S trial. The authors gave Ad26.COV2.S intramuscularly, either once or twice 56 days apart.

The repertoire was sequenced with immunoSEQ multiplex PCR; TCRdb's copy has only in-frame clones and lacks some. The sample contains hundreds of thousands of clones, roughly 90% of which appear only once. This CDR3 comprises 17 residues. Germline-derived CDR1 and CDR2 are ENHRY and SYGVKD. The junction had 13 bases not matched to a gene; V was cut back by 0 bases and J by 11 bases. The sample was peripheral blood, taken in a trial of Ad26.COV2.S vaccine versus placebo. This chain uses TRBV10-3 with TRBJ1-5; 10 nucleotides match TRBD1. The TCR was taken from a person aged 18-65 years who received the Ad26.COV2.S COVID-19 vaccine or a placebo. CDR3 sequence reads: CAISESMTGGTVEAQHF. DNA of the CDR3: TGTGCCATCAGTGAGTCTATGACAGGGGGCACTGTAGAAGCCCAGCATTTT.